A single sample is the source of the 9 T cell receptor beta chains below, sequenced in a study of OX40 agonist ivuxolimab in advanced cancers. Assay: immunoSEQ multiplex PCR; the TCRdb copy retains only in-frame clones and omits some. Of 50,000 to 70,000 clones listed, roughly nine tenths are singletons. The sequencing here drew on CD4+ or CD8+ T cells sorted from blood, taken in a trial of the OX40 agonist ivuxolimab. The receptors were gathered from an adult with an advanced solid tumor such as melanoma, head and neck, liver or kidney cancer.

This clone was detected only a few times. The chain employs TRBV29-1 and TRBJ2-2; D possibly matches TRBD1 or TRBD2 (5 bases each). The germline V gene encodes CDR1 SQVTM and CDR2 ANQGSEA. The CDR3 has 16 amino acids. Trimming took off 3 bases at V and 0 bases at J, with 14 bases between the two ends. This CDR3 is CSVEGTDTSNTGELFF. CDR3 nucleotide sequence: TGCAGCGTTGAGGGGACGGACACTTCGAACACCGGGGAGCTGTTTTTT.

The chain combines TRBV7-6 with TRBJ1-4; D gene ambiguous. V was cut by 2 bases and J by 6 bases, with 4 bases left in between. The CDR3 is 12 amino acids. Germline-derived CDR1 and CDR2 are SGHVS and FNYEAQ. The CDR3 protein is CASSLPDEKLFF. CDR3 sequence (DNA): TGTGCCAGCAGCTTACCGGATGAAAAACTGTTTTTT.

The chain combines TRBV18 with TRBJ2-7; TRBD2 matches at 9 bases. The V and J ends lost 8 bases and 4 bases, in that order; junction bases with no gene match: 6. CDR3 length: 13 residues. The germline V gene has CDR1 KGHSH and CDR2 LQKENI. CDR3 in DNA: TGTGCCAGCCGGGGCGGGGGGGCATACGAGCAGTACTTC. Amino acids: CASRGGGAYEQYF.

Written as DNA, the CDR3 is TGCGCCAGCAGTGAAGACCCCGGGACCGGCACAGATACGCAGTATTTT. It encodes CASSEDPGTGTDTQYF. J is TRBJ2-3 and V is TRBV10-1, with D perhaps TRBD1 or TRBD2 (5 bases each). Trimming stripped 3 bases from V and 1 base from J, with 14 bases between. Per germline, CDR1 WNHNN and CDR2 SYGVQD (reference sequence). The CDR3 is 16 residues long.

The sample holds one count of this clone. The chain links TRBV10-2 to TRBJ2-2; 9 positions match TRBD2. The V gene end was trimmed by 8 bases and the J gene end by 2 bases; junction bases not matched to a gene: 3. The CDR3 totals 14 residues. Germline V gene data show CDR1 as WSHSY and CDR2 as SAAADI. The CDR3 loop is CASRLAVNTGELFF. The CDR3 nucleotides read TGCGCCAGCCGACTAGCGGTAAACACCGGGGAGCTGTTTTTT.

The rearrangement uses TRBV2 and TRBJ1-5, with D possibly matching TRBD1 (5 bases). Germline V CDR1 and CDR2: SNHLY, FYNNEI. The V end was cut by 4 bases, the J end by 8 bases, with 21 bases between. The CDR3 consists of 16 residues. The CDR3 DNA is TGTGCCAGCAGTGGGGGGGTGGGTCGCGTTTTAAAGCCCCAGCATTTT. Amino acid sequence: CASSGGVGRVLKPQHF.

The genes are TRBV9 and TRBJ2-7, with D possibly matching TRBD1 (6 bases). V was cut by 3 bases and J by 5 bases, with 9 bases left in between. This CDR3 has 12 residues. Germline CDR1 SGDLS, CDR2 YYNGEE. The CDR3 nucleotides read TGTGCCAGCAGCGGGGGGCTACACGAGCAGTACTTC. Its translation: CASSGGLHEQYF.

V gene TRBV28 combines with J gene TRBJ2-7; possibly TRBD1 for D (6 bases). The germline CDR1 and CDR2 sequences are MDHEN and SYDVKM. V was cut by 5 bases and J by 5 bases, with 16 bases left in between. The CDR3 has 14 amino acids. The CDR3 DNA sequence: TGTGCCAGCAGTCAGACAGGTACTTTGGACGAGCAGTACTTC. Translation gives CASSQTGTLDEQYF.

V usage is TRBV6-1 and J usage is TRBJ1-2, with TRBD1 as a possible D gene (5 bases). Per germline, CDR1 MNHNS and CDR2 SASEGT. The germline V and J ends were trimmed by 0 bases and 4 bases, with 12 bases remaining between them. CDR3 size: 15 residues. The CDR3 loop reads CASSEALGTVYGYTF. CDR3 nucleotide sequence: TGTGCCAGCAGTGAAGCGCTTGGGACTGTCTATGGCTACACCTTC.